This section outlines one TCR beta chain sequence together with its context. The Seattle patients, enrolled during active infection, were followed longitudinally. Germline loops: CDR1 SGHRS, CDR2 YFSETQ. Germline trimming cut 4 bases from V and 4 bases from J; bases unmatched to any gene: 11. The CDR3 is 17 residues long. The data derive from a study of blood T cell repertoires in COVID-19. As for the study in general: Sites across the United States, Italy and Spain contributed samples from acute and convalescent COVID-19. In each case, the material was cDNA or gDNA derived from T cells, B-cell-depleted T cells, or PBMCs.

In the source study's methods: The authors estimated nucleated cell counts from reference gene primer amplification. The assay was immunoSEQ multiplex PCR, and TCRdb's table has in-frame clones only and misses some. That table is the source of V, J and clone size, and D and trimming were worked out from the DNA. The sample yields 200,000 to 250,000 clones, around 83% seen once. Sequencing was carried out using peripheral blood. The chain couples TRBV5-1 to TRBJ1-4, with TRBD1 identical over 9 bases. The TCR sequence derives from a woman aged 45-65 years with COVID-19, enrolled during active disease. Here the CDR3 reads CASSPKTGGSDNEKLFF. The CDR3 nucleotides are TGCGCCAGCAGCCCCAAAACAGGGGGCTCGGATAATGAAAAACTGTTTTTT.